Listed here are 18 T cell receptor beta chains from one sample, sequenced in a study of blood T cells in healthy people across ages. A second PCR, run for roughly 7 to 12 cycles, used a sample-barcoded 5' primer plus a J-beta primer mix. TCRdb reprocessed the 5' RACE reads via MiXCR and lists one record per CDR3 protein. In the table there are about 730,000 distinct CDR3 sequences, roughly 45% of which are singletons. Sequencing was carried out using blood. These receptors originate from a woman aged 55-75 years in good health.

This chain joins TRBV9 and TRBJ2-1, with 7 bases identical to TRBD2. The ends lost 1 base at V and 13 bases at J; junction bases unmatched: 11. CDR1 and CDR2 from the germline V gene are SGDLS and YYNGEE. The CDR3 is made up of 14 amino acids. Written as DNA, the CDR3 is TGTGCCAGCAGCGTAAGCGGGGCAGGAGAGACCCAGTTCTTC. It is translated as CASSVSGAGETQFF.

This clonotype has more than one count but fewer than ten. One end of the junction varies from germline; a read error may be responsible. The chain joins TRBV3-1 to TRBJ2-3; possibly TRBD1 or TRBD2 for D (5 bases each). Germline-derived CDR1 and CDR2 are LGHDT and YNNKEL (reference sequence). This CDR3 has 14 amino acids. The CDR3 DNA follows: TGTGCCAGCAGACCCAGCGGTCTCACAGGTACGCAGTATTTT. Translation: CASRPSGLTGTQYF.

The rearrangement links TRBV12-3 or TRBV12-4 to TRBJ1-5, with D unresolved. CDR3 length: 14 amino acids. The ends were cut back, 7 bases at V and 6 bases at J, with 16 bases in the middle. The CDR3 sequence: CASNSEGVGQPQHF. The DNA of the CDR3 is TGTGCCAGCAACTCAGAGGGAGTCGGTCAGCCCCAGCATTTT.

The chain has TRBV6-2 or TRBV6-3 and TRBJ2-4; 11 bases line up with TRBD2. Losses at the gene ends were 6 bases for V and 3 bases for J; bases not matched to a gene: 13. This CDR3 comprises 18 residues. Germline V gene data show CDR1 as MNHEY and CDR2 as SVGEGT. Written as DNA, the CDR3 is TGTGCCAGCAGCCAAATCATACTAGCGGGAGTTGGCAAAAACATTCAGTACTTC. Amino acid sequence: CASSQIILAGVGKNIQYF.

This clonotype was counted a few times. The CDR3 protein is CASSLAASRADNEQFF. DNA for the CDR3: TGCGCCAGCAGCTTGGCGGCGAGCAGGGCGGACAATGAGCAGTTCTTC. This rearrangement joins TRBV5-1 to TRBJ2-1; TRBD1 might be the D (5 bases). V lost 0 bases and J lost 5, with 15 bases in between. CDR1 and CDR2 from the germline V gene are SGHRS and YFSETQ. The CDR3 runs 16 residues.

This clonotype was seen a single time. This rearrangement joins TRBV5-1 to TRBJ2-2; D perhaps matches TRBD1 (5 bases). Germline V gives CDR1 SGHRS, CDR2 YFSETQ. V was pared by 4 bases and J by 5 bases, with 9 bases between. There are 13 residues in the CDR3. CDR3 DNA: TGCGCCAGCAGCCCAGGGTTTACCGGGGAGCTGTTTTTT. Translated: CASSPGFTGELFF.

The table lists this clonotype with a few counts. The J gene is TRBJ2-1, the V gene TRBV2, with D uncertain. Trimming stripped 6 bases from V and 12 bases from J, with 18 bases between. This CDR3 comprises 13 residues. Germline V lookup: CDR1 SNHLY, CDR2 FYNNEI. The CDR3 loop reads CASSDTWSPWQFF. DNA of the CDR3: TGTGCCAGCAGCGATACATGGTCTCCATGGCAGTTCTTC.

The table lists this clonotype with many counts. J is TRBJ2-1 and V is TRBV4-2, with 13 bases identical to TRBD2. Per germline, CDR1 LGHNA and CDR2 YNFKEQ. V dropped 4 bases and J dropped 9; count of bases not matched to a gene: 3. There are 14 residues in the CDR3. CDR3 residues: CASSPGLAGSEQFF. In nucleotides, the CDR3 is TGTGCCAGCAGCCCGGGACTAGCGGGATCTGAGCAGTTCTTC.

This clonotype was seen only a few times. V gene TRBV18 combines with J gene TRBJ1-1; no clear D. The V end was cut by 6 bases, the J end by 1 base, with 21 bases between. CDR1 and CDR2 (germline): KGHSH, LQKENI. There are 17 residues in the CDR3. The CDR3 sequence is CASSFSETVASNTEAFF. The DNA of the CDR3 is TGTGCCAGCTCCTTCTCAGAGACCGTTGCTTCGAACACTGAAGCTTTCTTT.

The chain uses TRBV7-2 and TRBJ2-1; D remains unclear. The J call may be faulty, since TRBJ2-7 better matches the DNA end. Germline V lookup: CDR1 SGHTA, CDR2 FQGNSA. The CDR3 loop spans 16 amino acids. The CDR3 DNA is TGTGCCAGCAGCTTACTTCCAGCCGTAACCTACAATGAGCAGTACTTC. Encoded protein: CASSLLPAVTYNEQYF.

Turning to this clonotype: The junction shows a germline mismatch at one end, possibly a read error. CDR3 loop: CAGSPEVGLVGYEQYF. The DNA for the CDR3 is TGTGCCGGCAGTCCTGAGGTTGGACTAGTCGGTTACGAGCAGTACTTC. The rearrangement uses TRBV12-3 or TRBV12-4 and TRBJ2-4; the match to TRBD2 covers 7 bases. The better agreement between TRBJ2-7 and the DNA end casts doubt on the J call. The CDR3 length is 16 residues.

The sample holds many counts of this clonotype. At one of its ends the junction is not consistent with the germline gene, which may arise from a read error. The CDR3 nucleotides read TGTGCCAGCAGTTTAGAACAGAACACTGAAGCTTTCTTT. Translated, it gives CASSLEQNTEAFF. The chain uses TRBV7-9 and TRBJ1-1; D unresolved. The CDR3 contains 13 residues. CDR1 is SEHNR, CDR2 FQNEAQ, per germline (reference sequence).

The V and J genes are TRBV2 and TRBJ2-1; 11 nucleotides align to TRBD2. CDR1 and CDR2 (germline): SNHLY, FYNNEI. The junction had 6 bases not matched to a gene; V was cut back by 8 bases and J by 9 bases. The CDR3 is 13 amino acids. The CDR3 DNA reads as TGTGCCAGCTCTGGGACTAGCGGTAGTGAGCAGTTCTTC. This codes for CASSGTSGSEQFF.

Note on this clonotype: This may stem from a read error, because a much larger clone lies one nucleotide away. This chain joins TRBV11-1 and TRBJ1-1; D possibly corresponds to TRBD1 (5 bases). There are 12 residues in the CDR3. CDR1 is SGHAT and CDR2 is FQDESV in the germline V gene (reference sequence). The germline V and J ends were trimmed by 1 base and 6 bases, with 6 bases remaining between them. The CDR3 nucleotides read TGTGCCAGCAGCTTAGGGGACGCTGAAGCTTTCTTT. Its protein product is CASSLGDAEAFF.

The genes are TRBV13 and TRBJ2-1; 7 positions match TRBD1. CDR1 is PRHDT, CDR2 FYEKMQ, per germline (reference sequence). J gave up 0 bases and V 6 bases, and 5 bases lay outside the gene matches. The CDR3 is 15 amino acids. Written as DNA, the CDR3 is TGTGCCAGCAGGTTCTGGGACAGCTCCTACAATGAGCAGTTCTTC. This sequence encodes CASRFWDSSYNEQFF.

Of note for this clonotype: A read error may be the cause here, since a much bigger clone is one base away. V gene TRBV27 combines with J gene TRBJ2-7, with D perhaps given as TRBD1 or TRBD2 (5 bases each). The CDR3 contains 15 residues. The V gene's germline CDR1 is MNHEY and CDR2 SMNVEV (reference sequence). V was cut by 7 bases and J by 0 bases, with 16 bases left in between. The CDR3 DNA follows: TGTGCCAGCATACTAGACAGCTACAGCTCCTACGAGCAGTACTTC. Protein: CASILDSYSSYEQYF.

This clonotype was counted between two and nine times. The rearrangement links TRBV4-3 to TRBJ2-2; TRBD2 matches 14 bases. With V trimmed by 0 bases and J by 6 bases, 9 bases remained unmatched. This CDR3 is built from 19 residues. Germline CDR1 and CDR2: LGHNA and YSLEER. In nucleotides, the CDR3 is TGCGCCAGCAGCCAAGACGTCCCGGGACTAGCGGGAGTTCCCGGGGAGCTGTTTTTT. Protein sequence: CASSQDVPGLAGVPGELFF.

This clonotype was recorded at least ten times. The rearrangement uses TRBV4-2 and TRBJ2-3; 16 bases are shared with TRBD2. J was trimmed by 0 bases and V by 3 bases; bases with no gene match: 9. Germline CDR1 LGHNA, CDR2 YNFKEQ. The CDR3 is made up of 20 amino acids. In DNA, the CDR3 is TGTGCCAGCAGCCACCCCACCGGGACTAGCGGGAGGGCTAGCACAGATACGCAGTATTTT. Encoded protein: CASSHPTGTSGRASTDTQYF.